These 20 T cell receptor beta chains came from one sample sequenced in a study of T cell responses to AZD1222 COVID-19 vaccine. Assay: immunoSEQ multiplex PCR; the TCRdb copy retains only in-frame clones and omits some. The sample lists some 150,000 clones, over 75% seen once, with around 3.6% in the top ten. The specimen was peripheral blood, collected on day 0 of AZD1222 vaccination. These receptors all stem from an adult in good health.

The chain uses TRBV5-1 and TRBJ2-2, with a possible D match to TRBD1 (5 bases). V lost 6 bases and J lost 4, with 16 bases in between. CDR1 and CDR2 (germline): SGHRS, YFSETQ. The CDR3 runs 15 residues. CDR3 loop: CASNPIPRGTGELFF. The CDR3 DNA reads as TGCGCCAGCAACCCTATTCCTAGGGGCACCGGGGAGCTGTTTTTT.

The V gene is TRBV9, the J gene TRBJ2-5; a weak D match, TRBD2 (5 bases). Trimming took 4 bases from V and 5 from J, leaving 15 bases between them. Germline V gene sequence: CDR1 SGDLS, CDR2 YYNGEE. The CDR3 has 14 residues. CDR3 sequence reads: CASSPSPSWETQYF. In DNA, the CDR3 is TGTGCCAGCAGCCCTAGCCCTAGCTGGGAGACCCAGTACTTC.

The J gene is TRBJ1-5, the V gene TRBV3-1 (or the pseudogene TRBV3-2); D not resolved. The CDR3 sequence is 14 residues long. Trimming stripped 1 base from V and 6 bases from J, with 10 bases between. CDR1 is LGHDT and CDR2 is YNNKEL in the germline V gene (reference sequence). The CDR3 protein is CASSQARARQPQHF. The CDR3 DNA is TGTGCCAGCAGCCAAGCTAGGGCCCGTCAGCCCCAGCATTTT.

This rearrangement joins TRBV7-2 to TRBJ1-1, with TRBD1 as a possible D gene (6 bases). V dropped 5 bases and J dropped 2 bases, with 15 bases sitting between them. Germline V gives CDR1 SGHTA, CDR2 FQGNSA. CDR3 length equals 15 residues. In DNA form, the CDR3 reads TGTGCCAGCAGCGCCCTAACAGGGCTCAACACTGAAGCTTTCTTT. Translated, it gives CASSALTGLNTEAFF.

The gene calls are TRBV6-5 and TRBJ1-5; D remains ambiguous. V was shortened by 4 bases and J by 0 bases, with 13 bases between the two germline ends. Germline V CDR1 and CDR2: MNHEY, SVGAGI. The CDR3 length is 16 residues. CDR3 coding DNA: TGTGCCAGCAGTTCTTACGCCGGGAATAGCAATCAGCCCCAGCATTTT. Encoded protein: CASSSYAGNSNQPQHF.

The CDR3 sequence: CASSMGQDIYGYTF. In DNA, the CDR3 is TGCGCCAGCAGCATGGGACAAGACATCTATGGCTACACCTTC. This rearrangement joins TRBV5-1 to TRBJ1-2, with a possible D match to TRBD1 (6 bases). The length of the CDR3 is 14 residues. Germline V gene data show CDR1 as SGHRS and CDR2 as YFSETQ. Trimming pared 4 bases from V and 4 bases from J, leaving 14 bases between.

The CDR3: CASSRGPNTGELFF. The CDR3 coding sequence is TGTGCCAGCAGTAGGGGGCCCAACACCGGGGAGCTGTTTTTT. The rearrangement uses TRBV2 and TRBJ2-2; 7 bases align to TRBD1. V was pared by 5 bases and J by 2 bases, with 2 bases of the junction left unmatched. The CDR3 loop spans 14 amino acids. CDR1 is SNHLY, CDR2 FYNNEI, per germline. The variable domain in full, completed from reference TRBV2 and TRBJ2-2, reads EPEVTQTPSHQVTQMGQEVILRCVPISNHLYFYWYRQILGQKVEFLVSFYNNEISEKSEIFDDQFSVERPDGSNFTLKIRSTKLEDSAMYFCASSRGPNTGELFFGEGSRLTVL.

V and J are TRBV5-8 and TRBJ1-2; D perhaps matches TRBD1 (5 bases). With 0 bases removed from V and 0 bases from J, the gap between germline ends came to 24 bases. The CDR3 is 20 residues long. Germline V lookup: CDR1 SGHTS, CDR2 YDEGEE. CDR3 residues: CASSLEQGLRDRKANYGYTF. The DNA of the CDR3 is TGTGCCAGCAGCTTGGAGCAGGGTCTTCGCGATAGGAAAGCTAACTATGGCTACACCTTC.

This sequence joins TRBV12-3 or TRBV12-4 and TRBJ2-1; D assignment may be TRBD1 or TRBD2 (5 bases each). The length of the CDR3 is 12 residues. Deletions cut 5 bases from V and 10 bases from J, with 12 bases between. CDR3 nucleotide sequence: TGTGCCAGCAGTGCTCGCTGGGGGGAGCAGTTCTTC. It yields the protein CASSARWGEQFF.

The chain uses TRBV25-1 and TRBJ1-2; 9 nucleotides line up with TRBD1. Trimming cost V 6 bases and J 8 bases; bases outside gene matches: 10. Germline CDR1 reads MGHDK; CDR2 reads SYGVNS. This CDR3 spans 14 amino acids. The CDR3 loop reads CASSGDRAAGGYTF. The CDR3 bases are TGTGCCAGCAGCGGGGACAGGGCGGCTGGGGGCTACACCTTC.

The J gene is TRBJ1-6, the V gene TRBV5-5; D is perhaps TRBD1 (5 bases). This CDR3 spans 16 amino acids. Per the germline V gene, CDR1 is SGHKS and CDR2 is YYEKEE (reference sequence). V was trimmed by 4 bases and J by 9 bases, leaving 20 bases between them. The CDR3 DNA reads TGTGCCAGCAGCCCTAAGGCCGGGGGTTTTGTTTCACCCCTCCACTTT. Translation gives CASSPKAGGFVSPLHF.

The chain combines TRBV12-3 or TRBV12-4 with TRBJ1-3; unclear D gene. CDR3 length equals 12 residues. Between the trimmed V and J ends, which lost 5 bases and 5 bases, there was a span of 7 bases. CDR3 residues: CASSLTRNTIYF. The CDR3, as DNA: TGTGCCAGCAGTCTGACCCGAAACACCATATATTTT.

The CDR3 DNA reads TGTGCCAGCAGCTTAGGGATACTAGCGGTCTACGAGCAGTACTTC. It specifies CASSLGILAVYEQYF. V gene TRBV7-2 combines with J gene TRBJ2-7; TRBD2 matches 8 bases. The CDR3 covers 15 residues. Germline trimming cut 1 base from V and 3 bases from J; bases unmatched to any gene: 5. Germline V gene lookup returns CDR1 SGHTA and CDR2 FQGNSA.

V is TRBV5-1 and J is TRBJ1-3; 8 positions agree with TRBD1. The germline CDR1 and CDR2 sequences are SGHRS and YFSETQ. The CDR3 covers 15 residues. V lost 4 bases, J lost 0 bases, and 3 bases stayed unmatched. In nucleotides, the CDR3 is TGCGCCAGCAGCGAGGGACAGGTCTCTGGAAACACCATATATTTT. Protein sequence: CASSEGQVSGNTIYF.

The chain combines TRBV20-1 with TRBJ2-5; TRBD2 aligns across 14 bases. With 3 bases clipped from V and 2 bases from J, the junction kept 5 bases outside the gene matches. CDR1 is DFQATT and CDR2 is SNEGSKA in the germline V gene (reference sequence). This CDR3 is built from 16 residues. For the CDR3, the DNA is TGCAGTGCTAGTACCGGACTAGCGGGGGGACAAGAGACCCAGTACTTC. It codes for CSASTGLAGGQETQYF.

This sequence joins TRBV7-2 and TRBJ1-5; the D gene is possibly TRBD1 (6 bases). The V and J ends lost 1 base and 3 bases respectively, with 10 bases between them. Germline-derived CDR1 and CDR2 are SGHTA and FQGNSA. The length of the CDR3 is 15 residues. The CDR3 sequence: CASSLVQGNNQPQHF. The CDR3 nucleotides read TGTGCCAGCAGCTTAGTTCAGGGGAACAATCAGCCCCAGCATTTT.

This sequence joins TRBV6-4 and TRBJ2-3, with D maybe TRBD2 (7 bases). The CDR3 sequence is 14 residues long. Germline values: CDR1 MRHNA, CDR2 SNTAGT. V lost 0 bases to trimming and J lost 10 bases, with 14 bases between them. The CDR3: CASSDSKKGGSQYF. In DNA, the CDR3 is TGTGCCAGCAGTGACTCGAAGAAGGGGGGGTCGCAGTATTTT.

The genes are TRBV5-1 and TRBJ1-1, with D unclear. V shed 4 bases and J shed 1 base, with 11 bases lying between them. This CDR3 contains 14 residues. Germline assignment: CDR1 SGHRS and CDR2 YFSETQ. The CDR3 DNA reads TGCGCCAGCAGCAGCGGGTTGTGGAACACTGAAGCTTTCTTT. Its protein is CASSSGLWNTEAFF.

The CDR3 sequence is CASSFQGTEAFF. The CDR3 DNA follows: TGTGCCAGCAGCTTTCAGGGCACTGAAGCTTTCTTT. The chain uses TRBV5-6 and TRBJ1-1; possibly TRBD1 for D (5 bases). The V end lost 2 bases, the J end lost 4 bases, and 6 bases lay between the germline ends. This CDR3 region has 12 residues. Germline CDR1 and CDR2: SGHDT and YYEEEE.

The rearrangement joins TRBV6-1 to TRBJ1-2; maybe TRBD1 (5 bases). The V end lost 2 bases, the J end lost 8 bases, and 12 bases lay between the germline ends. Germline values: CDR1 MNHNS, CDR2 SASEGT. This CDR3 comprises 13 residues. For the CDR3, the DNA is TGTGCCAGCAGTGAATTTGGGGGGACGGGCTACACCTTC. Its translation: CASSEFGGTGYTF.